Listed below are T cell receptor beta chains from one sample, sequenced in a study of blood T cell repertoires in COVID-19. This table comes from immunoSEQ multiplex PCR, and its TCRdb copy is limited to in-frame clones, with some not included. The sample includes 100,000 or so clones, about 84% of them seen just once. The sequenced sample was peripheral blood. The origin of the receptors is a human donor in a cohort sampled during active COVID-19. Both conserved end residues are part of each CDR3. The order of the fields is J gene, clone size, V gene, CDR3 length, D gene, CDR3 protein, CDR3 DNA. The D gene is left open where the match is weak. Where a row states a size, it is once, few, many or the class of an expanded clone; other rows omit it.

j_gene: TRBJ1-1
abundance: -
v_gene: TRBV27
len: 13
d_gene: -
CDR3aa: CASSLYRNTEAFF
CDR3nt: TGTGCCAGCAGTCTGTACAGGAACACTGAAGCTTTCTTT

j_gene: TRBJ2-1
abundance: -
v_gene: TRBV4-1
len: 16
d_gene: -
CDR3aa: CASSPYAGTLRDEQFF
CDR3nt: TGCGCCAGCAGCCCATACGCGGGGACCCTAAGGGATGAGCAGTTCTTC

j_gene: TRBJ2-5
abundance: -
v_gene: TRBV2
len: 16
d_gene: TRBD2
CDR3aa: CASTVGRGKGQETQYF
CDR3nt: TGTGCCAGCACCGTAGGGCGGGGGAAAGGCCAAGAGACCCAGTACTTC

j_gene: TRBJ1-6
abundance: -
v_gene: TRBV25-1
len: 14
d_gene: -
CDR3aa: CASSDGWGSSPLHF
CDR3nt: TGTGCCAGCAGTGACGGGTGGGGCTCTTCACCCCTCCACTTT

j_gene: TRBJ2-7
abundance: -
v_gene: TRBV29-1
len: 12
d_gene: TRBD2
CDR3aa: CSVEGRAYEQYF
CDR3nt: TGCAGCGTTGAGGGGAGGGCTTACGAGCAGTACTTC

j_gene: TRBJ2-3
abundance: -
v_gene: TRBV5-4
len: 13
d_gene: TRBD2
CDR3aa: CASGLAGADTQYF
CDR3nt: TGTGCCAGCGGCCTAGCGGGGGCAGATACGCAGTATTTT

j_gene: TRBJ1-2
abundance: -
v_gene: TRBV25-1
len: 14
d_gene: TRBD1
CDR3aa: CASRSNTGVDGYTF
CDR3nt: TGTGCCAGCAGGAGCAATACAGGGGTGGACGGCTACACCTTC

j_gene: TRBJ1-6
abundance: -
v_gene: TRBV9
len: 15
d_gene: -
CDR3aa: CASSVEGEFRSPLHF
CDR3nt: TGTGCCAGCAGCGTAGAAGGGGAATTCAGATCACCCCTCCACTTT

j_gene: TRBJ2-1
abundance: -
v_gene: TRBV3-1/TRBV3-2
len: 15
d_gene: TRBD1
CDR3aa: CASSQAGGSYNEQFF
CDR3nt: TGTGCCAGCAGCCAAGCAGGGGGCTCCTACAATGAGCAGTTCTTC

j_gene: TRBJ2-3
abundance: -
v_gene: TRBV4-3
len: 15
d_gene: -
CDR3aa: CASSQGGSPTDTQYF
CDR3nt: TGCGCCAGCAGCCAAGGCGGGTCCCCCACAGATACGCAGTATTTT

j_gene: TRBJ2-5
abundance: -
v_gene: TRBV5-6
len: 12
d_gene: -
CDR3aa: CASSRGQETQYF
CDR3nt: TGTGCCAGCAGCAGGGGGCAAGAGACCCAGTACTTC

j_gene: TRBJ2-5
abundance: -
v_gene: TRBV30
len: 11
d_gene: -
CDR3aa: CAWGSGETQYF
CDR3nt: TGTGCCTGGGGTAGCGGAGAGACCCAGTACTTC

j_gene: TRBJ2-1
abundance: -
v_gene: TRBV18
len: 17
d_gene: TRBD1
CDR3aa: CASSPGTGSRSYNEQFF
CDR3nt: TGTGCCAGCTCACCAGGGACAGGGAGTCGTTCCTACAATGAGCAGTTCTTC

j_gene: TRBJ1-1
abundance: -
v_gene: TRBV6-5
len: 14
d_gene: -
CDR3aa: CASTGLPLNTEAFF
CDR3nt: TGTGCCAGCACAGGACTTCCCTTGAACACTGAAGCTTTCTTT

j_gene: TRBJ1-6
abundance: -
v_gene: TRBV10-3
len: 15
d_gene: TRBD1
CDR3aa: CAISGQGPYNSPLHF
CDR3nt: TGTGCCATCAGTGGACAGGGGCCTTATAATTCACCCCTCCACTTT

j_gene: TRBJ2-7
abundance: once
v_gene: TRBV13
len: 14
d_gene: TRBD1
CDR3aa: CASSPRGSSYEQYF
CDR3nt: TGTGCCAGCAGCCCCAGGGGGAGCTCCTACGAGCAGTACTTC

j_gene: TRBJ2-7
abundance: -
v_gene: TRBV7-9
len: 14
d_gene: TRBD1
CDR3aa: CASSFQQGAYEQYF
CDR3nt: TGTGCCAGCAGCTTTCAACAGGGGGCTTACGAGCAGTACTTC

j_gene: TRBJ2-3
abundance: -
v_gene: TRBV5-1
len: 13
d_gene: TRBD1
CDR3aa: CASSGTGTDTQYF
CDR3nt: TGCGCCAGCAGCGGGACAGGCACAGATACGCAGTATTTT

j_gene: TRBJ2-3
abundance: -
v_gene: TRBV5-1
len: 15
d_gene: TRBD1
CDR3aa: CASSKGQGSTDTQYF
CDR3nt: TGCGCCAGCAGCAAGGGACAGGGGTCGACAGATACGCAGTATTTT

j_gene: TRBJ2-7
abundance: few
v_gene: TRBV10-3
len: 12
d_gene: -
CDR3aa: CAISESSYEQYF
CDR3nt: TGTGCCATCAGTGAGTCCAGCTACGAGCAGTACTTC

j_gene: TRBJ2-5
abundance: -
v_gene: TRBV7-2
len: 14
d_gene: -
CDR3aa: CASSLGGGAETQYF
CDR3nt: TGTGCCAGCAGCTTAGGAGGGGGGGCAGAGACCCAGTACTTC

j_gene: TRBJ1-1
abundance: -
v_gene: TRBV29-1
len: 13
d_gene: TRBD1
CDR3aa: CSGWDSWNTEAFF
CDR3nt: TGCAGCGGATGGGACAGCTGGAACACTGAAGCTTTCTTT

j_gene: TRBJ2-2
abundance: -
v_gene: TRBV5-1
len: 17
d_gene: -
CDR3aa: CASSLAMAGTNTGELFF
CDR3nt: TGCGCCAGCAGCTTGGCCATGGCGGGTACGAACACCGGGGAGCTGTTTTTT